The rows below give T cell receptor beta chains drawn from one sample of a study of blood T cell repertoires in COVID-19. TCRdb's table, derived via immunoSEQ multiplex PCR, lists solely in-frame clones and lacks some. The top ten clones hold roughly 3.4% of a sample with some 150,000 clones, 70% to 90% of them seen once. The source material was peripheral blood. These receptor sequences come from a man in his 70s with acute or convalescent COVID-19. Both conserved end residues are part of each CDR3. D genes are given only for firm matches.

TRBJ2-1	TRBV5-1	TRBD2	CASSLAGGIAPYNEQFF
TRBJ2-7	TRBV7-2	TRBD1	CASSPSPGQNYEQYF
TRBJ1-5	TRBV5-1	NA	CASSLDTLEPQHF
TRBJ2-3	TRBV11-2	NA	CASSLDRSGDTQYF
TRBJ2-5	TRBV7-9	TRBD1	CASGRQGETQYF
TRBJ2-3	TRBV29-1	NA	CSAGVGGTDTQYF
TRBJ2-5	TRBV5-1	TRBD2	CASSLRVAGGAQETQYF
TRBJ1-1	TRBV9	TRBD1	CASSPGQGGVPEAFF
TRBJ2-1	TRBV11-2	NA	CASSLVSVYNEQFF
TRBJ2-7	TRBV11-2	TRBD2	CASTITTSGKGYEQYF
TRBJ1-1	TRBV10-3	NA	CAISEAPGGEAFF
TRBJ1-4	TRBV4-2	NA	CASSQDLQEKLFF
TRBJ2-1	TRBV5-1	TRBD2	CASSAREWANEQFF
TRBJ2-3	TRBV6-6	TRBD2	CASSPGLAPDTQYF
TRBJ1-6	TRBV21-1	NA	CASSKDYRWNSPLHF
TRBJ2-7	TRBV19	NA	CASSIRSSGNYEQYF
TRBJ2-6	TRBV19	NA	CASTKQRDSTGANVLTF
TRBJ1-4	TRBV30	TRBD1	CAWSVNRGGEKLFF
TRBJ2-7	TRBV7-2	NA	CASKHGQGNYEQYF
TRBJ1-1	TRBV5-1	NA	CASSLVQGGNTEAFF
TRBJ2-3	TRBV19	TRBD1	CASSITGTGVDTQYF
TRBJ2-7	TRBV6-6	NA	CASSPDRYEQYF
TRBJ2-2	TRBV27	TRBD2	CASSLIASGRAGELFF
TRBJ2-7	TRBV6-2/TRBV6-3	TRBD1	CASSLDRSYEQYF
TRBJ2-2	TRBV19	NA	CASSISPGYTGELFF
TRBJ1-6	TRBV5-5	TRBD1	CASSSPGQGNSPLHF
TRBJ1-5	TRBV6-1	NA	CASSEMDRGGNQPQHF
TRBJ1-6	TRBV6-1	TRBD1	CASSERGGGRANSPLHF
TRBJ1-3	TRBV30	TRBD1	CAWGGTVSGNTIYF
TRBJ1-5	TRBV28	NA	CASSHRQEHEPQHF
TRBJ2-1	TRBV19	TRBD1	CASSAPGQGARNEQFF
TRBJ1-2	TRBV19	TRBD1	CASTAAGTVGGYTF
TRBJ2-3	TRBV7-3	TRBD2	CASSSGLAGVDTQYF
TRBJ2-3	TRBV3-1/TRBV3-2	NA	CASSRDIPDTQYF
TRBJ2-7	TRBV6-6	TRBD2	CASLGGASGTSYEQYF
TRBJ2-3	TRBV24-1	NA	CATSGSGGTGSTDTQYF
TRBJ2-5	TRBV27	TRBD1	CASSPRVGGAETQYF
TRBJ2-7	TRBV13	NA	CASSKRDTLPSLEQYF
TRBJ1-1	TRBV6-5	NA	CASSYFGQGREAFF
TRBJ2-7	TRBV19	TRBD1	CASSIPGQGPYEQYF
TRBJ2-1	TRBV27	TRBD2	CASSSSKPSSGSNEQFF
TRBJ2-1	TRBV7-2	NA	CASTLGGSPFNEQFF
TRBJ2-7	TRBV15	TRBD1	CATSRTRQGGEQYF
TRBJ1-2	TRBV6-5	TRBD1	CASSYSTRTGSGYTF
TRBJ1-4	TRBV12-3/TRBV12-4	NA	CASTQSFNEKLFF
TRBJ1-5	TRBV5-1	NA	CASSLVGGSNQPQHF
TRBJ2-5	TRBV7-3	NA	CASSLNGNRETQYF
TRBJ2-1	TRBV19	TRBD2	CASSSFGGGGQSSYNEQFF
TRBJ2-5	TRBV7-2	TRBD2	CASSISGGETQYF
TRBJ1-2	TRBV18	NA	CASSPLGSDGYTF